The following is a T cell receptor (beta chain) sequence with its context. No antigen is known for it. This table comes from immunoSEQ multiplex PCR, and its TCRdb copy is limited to in-frame clones, with some not included. The sample includes around 64,000 clones, roughly 85% seen only once; the top ten take 5% to 6.5%. The sample is drawn from a study of T cell responses to AZD1222 COVID-19 vaccine. Findings and caveats of the study: Donor demographics were predominantly white British with a female majority; clonal diversity may be underestimated.

From germline, CDR1 is LGHNA and CDR2 YSLEER. V lost 0 bases, J lost 0 bases, and 8 bases lay in between. This CDR3 comprises 15 residues. This receptor was identified in an adult who received the AZD1222 COVID-19 vaccine. Sequenced here: peripheral blood, sampled 28 days after the second AZD1222 dose. The chain is built from TRBV4-3 and TRBJ1-1; D might be TRBD1 (5 bases). CDR3 residues: CASSQEPGLNTEAFF. The CDR3 DNA is TGCGCCAGCAGCCAAGAGCCAGGGCTGAACACTGAAGCTTTCTTT.